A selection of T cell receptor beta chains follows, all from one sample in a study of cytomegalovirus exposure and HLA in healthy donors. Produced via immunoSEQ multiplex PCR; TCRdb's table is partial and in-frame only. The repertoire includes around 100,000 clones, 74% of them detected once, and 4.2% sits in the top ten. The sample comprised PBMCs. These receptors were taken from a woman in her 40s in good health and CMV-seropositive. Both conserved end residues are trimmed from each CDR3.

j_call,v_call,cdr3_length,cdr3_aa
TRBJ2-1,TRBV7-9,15,ASRAGTSGGIHNEQF
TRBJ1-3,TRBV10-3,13,AISESTVRRGTIY
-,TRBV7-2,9,ASSFWGEQY
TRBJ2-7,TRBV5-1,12,ASSRLSGGILRY
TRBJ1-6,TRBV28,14,ASSLGNRDYNSPLH
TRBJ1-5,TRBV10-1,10,ASWGRGQPQH
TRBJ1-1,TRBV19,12,ASSIGQGNTEAF
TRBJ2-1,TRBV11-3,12,ASSPGGVTEEQF
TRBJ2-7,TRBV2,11,ASATSGGSEQY
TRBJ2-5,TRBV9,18,ASSVGGGLGKVNLQETQY
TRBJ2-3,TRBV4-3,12,ASSHSYSTDTQY
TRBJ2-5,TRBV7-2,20,ASSLAPGLAGGRGRPQETQY
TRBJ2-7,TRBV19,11,ASKGTGVYEQY
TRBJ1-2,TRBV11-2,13,ASSLAAGNFEGYT
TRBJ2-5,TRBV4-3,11,ASSGQTQETQY
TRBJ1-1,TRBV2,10,ASRNTGPEAF
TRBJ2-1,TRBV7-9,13,ASSLGTSGKDEQF
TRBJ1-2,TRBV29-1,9,SVEGQYGYT
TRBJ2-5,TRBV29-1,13,SVLYRTDSQETQY
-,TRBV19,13,ASSRVTGSGYEQY
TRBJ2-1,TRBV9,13,ASSVGAGGYNEQF
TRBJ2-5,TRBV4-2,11,ASSQDNQETQY
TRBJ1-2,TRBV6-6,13,ASSYEGTGEPGYT
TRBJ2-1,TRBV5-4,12,ASTGASHYNEQF
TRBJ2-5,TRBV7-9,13,SSSLGVGKQETQY
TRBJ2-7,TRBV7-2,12,ASSPSGGFYEQY
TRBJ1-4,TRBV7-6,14,ASSAPGTATNEKLF
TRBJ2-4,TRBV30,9,AWRQGVSQY
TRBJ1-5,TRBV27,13,ASSGGGAGNQPQH
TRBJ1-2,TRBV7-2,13,ASSPLVVGAYGYT
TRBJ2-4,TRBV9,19,ASSVVWTGGLPLLFGNIQY
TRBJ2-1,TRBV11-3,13,ASRTEAGGGDEQF
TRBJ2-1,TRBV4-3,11,ASTTQPGNEQF
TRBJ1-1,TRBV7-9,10,VGDRGSAEAF
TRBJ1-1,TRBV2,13,ASSEGQGAQTEAF
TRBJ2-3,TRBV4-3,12,ASSQDRGTDTQY
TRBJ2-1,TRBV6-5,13,ASSYEAGGPNEQF
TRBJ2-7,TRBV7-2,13,ASSQGAAPSGEQY
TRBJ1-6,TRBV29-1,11,SVVDSPNSPLH
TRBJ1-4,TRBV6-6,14,ASSFVTGGGNEKLF
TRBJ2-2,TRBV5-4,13,ATSPGTSVTGELF
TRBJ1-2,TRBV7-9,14,ASSLGTGQGDYGYT
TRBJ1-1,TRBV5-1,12,ASSWSGGNTEAF
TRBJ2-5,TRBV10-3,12,AISETGRQETQY
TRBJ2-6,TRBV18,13,ASSLTGNGANVLT
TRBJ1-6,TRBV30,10,AWRQINSPLH
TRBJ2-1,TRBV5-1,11,ASSFGGYNEQF